Each of the 13 T cell receptor beta chains below was sequenced from the same sample in a study of radiation and T cells in renal cell carcinoma. Clones were read by immunoSEQ multiplex PCR, and TCRdb kept only the in-frame ones, dropping some. The sample shows about 40,000 clones, about 82% of them seen only once. The sample's time point: blood 4 weeks post-SBRT, at nephrectomy. Treatment denoted: 15 Gy SBRT to primary tumor, nephrectomy 4 weeks later. Specimen: blood, collected from a patient whose treatment included radiotherapy and nephrectomy. Every receptor here comes from a woman in her seventies with renal cell carcinoma.

The chain combines TRBV30 with TRBJ1-5; perhaps TRBD1 as D (5 bases). V gave up 3 bases and J gave up 7 bases, with 13 bases separating them. From germline, CDR1 is GTSNPN and CDR2 SVGIG (reference sequence). The CDR3 spans 13 residues. CDR3 bases: TGTGCCTGGAGCTCTCGGGGGTCGCAGCCCCAGCATTTT. The encoded protein is CAWSSRGSQPQHF. Filled out from reference TRBV30 and TRBJ1-5, the complete variable domain reads SQTIHQWPATLVQPVGSPLSLECTVEGTSNPNLYWYRQAAGRGLQLLFYSVGIGQISSEVPQNLSASRPQDRQFILSSKKLLLSDSGFYLCAWSSRGSQPQHFGDGTRLSIL.

The chain recombines TRBV18 with TRBJ1-5, with TRBD1 matching 10 bases. This CDR3 has 15 residues. CDR1 is KGHSH, CDR2 LQKENI, per germline. V was clipped by 5 bases and J by 6 bases; unmatched bases: 7. CDR3 sequence: CASSTGTGDAQPQHF. CDR3 in DNA: TGTGCCAGCTCAACCGGGACAGGGGACGCTCAGCCCCAGCATTTT.

The chain is built from TRBV28 and TRBJ2-1; D might be TRBD1 or TRBD2, each matching 5 bases. CDR3 length equals 14 residues. Trimming cost V 5 bases and J 0 bases, with 8 bases left between them. CDR1 is MDHEN, CDR2 SYDVKM, per germline. CDR3 nucleotide sequence: TGTGCCAGCAGTGTCGGGGCCTCCTACAATGAGCAGTTCTTC. It specifies CASSVGASYNEQFF.

This clone was seen once. The rearrangement links TRBV5-8 to TRBJ1-3; D possibly corresponds to TRBD1 (5 bases). Germline V gene sequence: CDR1 SGHTS, CDR2 YDEGEE. The CDR3 has 14 amino acids. Trimming removed 4 bases at V and 4 bases at J, with 12 bases between. Here the CDR3 DNA reads TGTGCCAGCAGCCTAAGGGACGGGGGAAACACCATATATTTT. Its translation: CASSLRDGGNTIYF.

V usage is TRBV6-1 and J usage is TRBJ1-5; 7 bases map to TRBD1. Trimming took 4 bases from V and 5 from J; bases not matched to a gene: 5. The CDR3 is 14 residues long. Germline lookup yields CDR1 MNHNS and CDR2 SASEGT. The CDR3 is CASSGQGLYQPQHF. In DNA form, the CDR3 reads TGTGCCAGCAGTGGACAGGGTCTGTATCAGCCCCAGCATTTT.

The chain carries TRBV7-9 and TRBJ1-2; D is unclear. The V and J ends lost 5 bases and 8 bases respectively, with 12 bases between them. CDR1 is SEHNR, CDR2 FQNEAQ, per germline (reference sequence). This CDR3 has 12 residues. The CDR3 is CASSPGDGGYTF. CDR3 bases: TGTGCCAGCAGCCCGGGCGACGGCGGCTACACCTTC.

The rearrangement uses TRBV19 and TRBJ1-5, with 7 bases that match TRBD1. After removal of 7 bases from V and 3 bases from J, the junction contained 21 bases not matched to a gene. Germline CDR1 and CDR2: LNHDA and SQIVND (reference sequence). The CDR3 extends over 19 amino acids. The chain's CDR3 is CASTPKNRGENIINQPQHF. The CDR3, as DNA: TGTGCCAGTACCCCGAAGAACAGGGGCGAAAATATTATCAATCAGCCCCAGCATTTT.

The chain is built from TRBV10-3 and TRBJ1-2, with D hard to call. The CDR3 sequence is 13 residues long. Per germline, CDR1 ENHRY and CDR2 SYGVKD. Trimming removed 3 bases at V and 5 bases at J, with 10 bases between. The CDR3 DNA follows: TGTGCCATCAGTGAATGGTCAGTTTATGGCTACACCTTC. Translation: CAISEWSVYGYTF.

Concerning this clone: The junction shows a germline mismatch at one end, possibly a read error. V and J are TRBV18 and TRBJ1-1; 11 nucleotides match TRBD1. CDR1 is KGHSH, CDR2 LQKENI, per germline. The CDR3 spans 19 residues. The CDR3 sequence: CASSPRQGQGVGSNTEAFF. CDR3 bases: TGTGCCAGCTCGCCACGGCAGGGACAGGGGGTAGGTTCGAACACTGAAGCTTTCTTT.

The chain carries TRBV5-4 and TRBJ2-3, with 15 bases identical to TRBD2. V dropped 3 bases and J dropped 2; count of bases not matched to a gene: 4. Germline V gene data show CDR1 as SGHNT and CDR2 as YYREEE (reference sequence). The CDR3 is 17 residues long. The CDR3, as DNA: TGTGCCAGCAGCTCACGGACTAGCGGGAGGGTCACAGATACGCAGTATTTT. Translated: CASSSRTSGRVTDTQYF.

The V gene is TRBV29-1, the J gene TRBJ2-2; TRBD1 aligns across 8 bases. The V and J ends lost 4 bases and 3 bases, in that order; junction bases with no gene match: 4. The CDR3 extends over 14 amino acids. CDR1 is SQVTM, CDR2 ANQGSEA, per germline. The CDR3 region is CSVAGGVDTGELFF. DNA for the CDR3: TGCAGCGTTGCAGGGGGCGTGGACACCGGGGAGCTGTTTTTT.

This clone showed up just once. The chain links TRBV2 to TRBJ1-2; D not certain. V dropped 4 bases and J dropped 7 bases, with 19 bases sitting between them. CDR3 size: 15 residues. Per the germline V gene, CDR1 is SNHLY and CDR2 is FYNNEI. The CDR3 here is CASSGSGLRLGGYTF. In nucleotides, the CDR3 is TGTGCCAGCAGTGGAAGTGGACTCCGTTTGGGTGGCTACACCTTC.

CDR3: CASSPEGAAVKLFF. CDR3 in DNA: TGTGCCAGCTCACCCGAGGGGGCGGCTGTTAAACTGTTTTTT. The chain links TRBV18 to TRBJ1-4, with 7 bases matching TRBD1. In germline, CDR1 is KGHSH, CDR2 LQKENI. CDR3 length: 14 amino acids. The junction had 9 bases not matched to a gene; V was cut back by 3 bases and J by 11 bases. Full variable domain (outside the CDR3, taken from reference TRBV18 and TRBJ1-4): NAGVMQNPRHLVRRRGQEARLRCSPMKGHSHVYWYRQLPEEGLKFMVYLQKENIIDESGMPKERFSAEFPKEGPSILRIQQVVRGDSAAYFCASSPEGAAVKLFFGSGTQLSVL.